The 20 T cell receptor beta chains below all came from one sample that was sequenced in a study of control samples from healthy donors and cancer patients. This table comes from immunoSEQ multiplex PCR, and its TCRdb copy is limited to in-frame clones, with some not included. Among over 110,000 clones listed, 88% were seen once. The sample comprised blood. The origin of the receptors is a woman aged 25 to 39 in good health.

This chain connects TRBV28 to TRBJ1-5, with D uncertain. Trimming took off 2 bases at V and 9 bases at J, with 5 bases between the two ends. From germline, CDR1 is MDHEN and CDR2 SYDVKM. The CDR3 spans 11 residues. CDR3 in amino acids: CASSLSPPQHF. The CDR3 DNA reads as TGTGCCAGCAGTTTAAGCCCGCCCCAGCATTTT.

The sample holds one count of this clone. V is TRBV15 and J is TRBJ1-2; possibly TRBD1 for D (6 bases). Germline assignment: CDR1 LNHNV and CDR2 YYDKDF (reference sequence). The CDR3 consists of 13 residues. Trimming shortened V by 5 bases and J by 2 bases, and 9 bases separated the two germline ends. The CDR3 sequence is CATSPDRNYGYTF. DNA of the CDR3: TGTGCCACCAGCCCAGACAGGAACTATGGCTACACCTTC.

V and J are TRBV7-9 and TRBJ2-3; D gene unclear. Germline V gene sequence: CDR1 SEHNR, CDR2 FQNEAQ (reference sequence). V was cut by 1 base and J by 0 bases, with 8 bases left in between. The CDR3 consists of 15 residues. CDR3 sequence: CASSLGVQSTDTQYF. The CDR3 nucleotides are TGTGCCAGCAGCTTAGGGGTACAAAGCACAGATACGCAGTATTTT. Full variable domain (remainder filled in from reference TRBV7-9 and TRBJ2-3): DTGVSQNPRHKITKRGQNVTFRCDPISEHNRLYWYRQTLGQGPEFLTYFQNEAQLEKSRLLSDRFSAERPKGSFSTLEIQRTEQGDSAMYLCASSLGVQSTDTQYFGPGTRLTVL.

The V call is TRBV30, the J call TRBJ2-5; no reliable D call. V lost 4 bases and J lost 2, with 5 bases in between. The CDR3 is 11 residues long. The germline V gene has CDR1 GTSNPN and CDR2 SVGIG (reference sequence). The CDR3 spells CAWKVQETQYF. The CDR3 nucleotides read TGTGCCTGGAAGGTACAAGAGACCCAGTACTTC.

V is TRBV19 and J is TRBJ2-3; D is perhaps TRBD1 (6 bases). The CDR3 is 16 amino acids. V was pared by 5 bases and J by 2 bases, with 17 bases between. The V gene's germline CDR1 is LNHDA and CDR2 SQIVND (reference sequence). The CDR3 reads CASSFYYRDLTDTQYF. The CDR3 DNA is TGTGCCAGTAGTTTTTACTACAGGGACCTCACAGATACGCAGTATTTT.

The gene calls are TRBV29-1 and TRBJ1-1; 10 bases are shared with TRBD1. Trimming took 6 bases from V and 1 from J; bases not matched to a gene: 2. Per germline, CDR1 SQVTM and CDR2 ANQGSEA. The length of the CDR3 is 13 residues. For the CDR3, the DNA is TGCAGCGTGTGGACAGGGGGGAACACTGAAGCTTTCTTT. It is translated as CSVWTGGNTEAFF.

This chain connects TRBV5-4 to TRBJ2-1; D remains unclear. V dropped 4 bases and J dropped 7 bases, with 12 bases sitting between them. Germline V gene sequence: CDR1 SGHNT, CDR2 YYREEE (reference sequence). The CDR3 runs to 13 residues. CDR3 in DNA: TGTGCCAGCAGCCCCCCGTTGGGGAATGAGCAGTTCTTC. This sequence encodes CASSPPLGNEQFF.

The genes are TRBV28 and TRBJ1-5, with 10 bases aligning to TRBD1. The germline V gene encodes CDR1 MDHEN and CDR2 SYDVKM. The J segment lost 3 bases and the V segment lost 6 bases, leaving 11 bases of the junction unmatched. The CDR3 loop spans 17 amino acids. The CDR3 reads CASRPARDRGVNQPQHF. DNA for the CDR3: TGTGCCAGCAGACCCGCGCGGGACAGGGGAGTCAATCAGCCCCAGCATTTT.

CDR3 sequence: CASSQEAGGSDAQYF. The CDR3 DNA is TGTGCCAGCAGCCAAGAAGCTGGCGGGAGCGACGCGCAGTACTTC. This rearrangement joins TRBV3-1 (or the pseudogene TRBV3-2) to TRBJ2-7; 7 bases agree with TRBD2. J gave up 9 bases and V 0 bases, and 11 bases lay outside the gene matches. Germline V gives CDR1 LGHDT, CDR2 YNNKEL (reference sequence). The CDR3 runs 15 residues.

This clone has only one observation. The CDR3 DNA reads TGTGCCAGCAGCTTATTGATTTCGGACCCCGCGAACACCGGGGAGCTGTTTTTT. Translation gives CASSLLISDPANTGELFF. This chain links TRBV11-2 with TRBJ2-2; D gene ambiguous. Germline CDR1 and CDR2: SGHAT and FQNNGV. The germline V and J ends were trimmed by 2 bases and 0 bases, with 16 bases remaining between them. The length of the CDR3 is 18 residues. The full variable domain, with the rest looked up from reference TRBV11-2 and TRBJ2-2, is EAGVAQSPRYKIIEKRQSVAFWCNPISGHATLYWYQQILGQGPKLLIQFQNNGVVDDSQLPKDRFSAERLKGVDSTLKIQPAKLEDSAVYLCASSLLISDPANTGELFFGEGSRLTVL.

The rearrangement links TRBV2 to TRBJ1-2; D ambiguous. CDR1 is SNHLY, CDR2 FYNNEI, per germline. V gave up 3 bases and J gave up 3 bases, with 8 bases separating them. This CDR3 has 13 amino acids. CDR3 coding DNA: TGTGCCAGCAGTGATGCCATCCACTATGGCTACACCTTC. Protein sequence: CASSDAIHYGYTF.

Only a few counts were recorded for this clone. The chain couples TRBV10-2 to TRBJ2-7; TRBD2 agrees at 14 bases. V lost 2 bases to trimming and J lost 5 bases; unmatched junction nucleotides: 11. Germline assignment: CDR1 WSHSY and CDR2 SAAADI. The CDR3 totals 18 residues. CDR3 loop: CASSERSGTSGRGHEQYF. The CDR3 DNA follows: TGCGCCAGCAGTGAGAGGTCCGGGACTAGCGGGAGAGGACACGAGCAGTACTTC.

This clone was counted once. CDR3 bases: TGCGCCAGCAGCCCGCGAGAATGGCAGACTGAAGCTTTCTTT. Amino acids: CASSPREWQTEAFF. This chain joins TRBV5-1 and TRBJ1-1; D not certain. V lost 4 bases and J lost 5, with 15 bases in between. Looked up from germline, CDR1 is SGHRS and CDR2 is YFSETQ. The CDR3 contains 14 residues.

This chain joins TRBV28 and TRBJ1-1; TRBD1 matches at 7 bases. Germline assignment: CDR1 MDHEN and CDR2 SYDVKM. The length of the CDR3 is 15 residues. The trim removed 5 bases at V and 4 bases at J, leaving 10 bases unmatched. CDR3 sequence: CASSRQGKIVTEAFF. The CDR3 bases are TGTGCCAGCAGTCGACAGGGCAAAATAGTCACTGAAGCTTTCTTT.

This chain connects TRBV28 to TRBJ1-2; D not resolved. The germline gives CDR1 MDHEN, CDR2 SYDVKM. V lost 5 bases and J lost 8, with 18 bases in between. This CDR3 has 14 residues. The CDR3 nucleotides read TGTGCCAGCAGTACACCCCTTACGGCGGACGGCTACACCTTC. It yields the protein CASSTPLTADGYTF.

The rearrangement joins TRBV18 to TRBJ2-7; 12 bases align to TRBD2. J lost 3 bases, V lost 4 bases, and 19 bases had no gene match. Germline V gene sequence: CDR1 KGHSH, CDR2 LQKENI. This CDR3 has 20 residues. The CDR3 protein is CASSQDRGSLAGGSGYEQYF. As DNA, the CDR3 is TGTGCCAGCTCACAAGACAGGGGGTCACTAGCGGGAGGTTCGGGCTACGAGCAGTACTTC. Full variable domain (missing parts from reference TRBV18 and TRBJ2-7): NAGVMQNPRHLVRRRGQEARLRCSPMKGHSHVYWYRQLPEEGLKFMVYLQKENIIDESGMPKERFSAEFPKEGPSILRIQQVVRGDSAAYFCASSQDRGSLAGGSGYEQYFGPGTRLTVT.

The chain uses TRBV28 and TRBJ2-7; D possibly corresponds to TRBD2 (5 bases). The V and J ends lost 6 bases and 0 bases respectively, with 9 bases between them. The CDR3 length is 13 residues. CDR1 and CDR2 (germline): MDHEN, SYDVKM. DNA of the CDR3: TGTGCCAGCAGACCTAGCCCCTCCTACGAGCAGTACTTC. Translating it yields CASRPSPSYEQYF.

This chain connects TRBV30 to TRBJ2-1, with D possibly matching TRBD1 (6 bases). Trimming shortened V by 2 bases and J by 0 bases, and 14 bases separated the two germline ends. Germline lookup yields CDR1 GTSNPN and CDR2 SVGIG (reference sequence). This CDR3 is built from 16 residues. The DNA for the CDR3 is TGTGCCTGGAGTTCCGGGACAAGTGACTCCTACAATGAGCAGTTCTTC. Amino acids: CAWSSGTSDSYNEQFF. Together with reference TRBV30 and TRBJ2-1, the CDR3 gives the full variable domain: SQTIHQWPATLVQPVGSPLSLECTVEGTSNPNLYWYRQAAGRGLQLLFYSVGIGQISSEVPQNLSASRPQDRQFILSSKKLLLSDSGFYLCAWSSGTSDSYNEQFFGPGTRLTVL.

This clone was seen just once. The rearrangement links TRBV4-1 to TRBJ2-7; D is possibly TRBD1 (5 bases). This CDR3 is built from 15 residues. The V end was cut by 1 base, the J end by 0 bases, with 10 bases between. Germline loops: CDR1 MGHRA, CDR2 YSYEKL. The CDR3 loop is CASSQGRVSSYEQYF. The CDR3 nucleotides read TGCGCCAGCAGCCAAGGCAGGGTAAGCTCCTACGAGCAGTACTTC.

The chain couples TRBV10-2 to TRBJ1-5; possible D gene TRBD1, 5 bases. The CDR3 length is 13 residues. Germline V lookup: CDR1 WSHSY, CDR2 SAAADI. Deletions cut 8 bases from V and 0 bases from J, with 8 bases between. The CDR3 DNA is TGCGCCAGCCGTAGGGGTAGCAATCAGCCCCAGCATTTT. Protein: CASRRGSNQPQHF.